This T cell receptor beta chain comes out of a study of blood T cell repertoires in COVID-19. Study as a whole: The United States, Italy and Spain supplied acute and convalescent COVID-19 samples.

Authors' processing steps: The assay estimated nucleated cells by amplifying reference gene primers. Clones were sequenced by immunoSEQ multiplex PCR, and TCRdb holds only the in-frame ones, with some missing. V, J and clone size derive from that table, while D and trimming were established from the DNA sequence. Of about 190,000 clones in the sample, approximately 84% were seen once. This clone was seen only a few times. Adults between roughly 18 and 90 years of age took part from fewer than 30 US areas. V shed 5 bases, J shed 5 bases, and the junction held 11 bases outside the gene matches. CDR3 size: 16 residues. Per the germline V gene, CDR1 is LGHNA and CDR2 is YNFKEQ.

The TCR was taken from a woman younger than 45 who had recovered from COVID-19. Sequencing used PBMCs or T cells enriched from blood (not recorded which). The chain recombines TRBV4-2 with TRBJ2-5; 10 bases agree with TRBD2. The CDR3 nucleotides read TGTGCCAGCAGCGGAGGAGCTAGCGGGGGATCGGAGACCCAGTACTTC. This translates into CASSGGASGGSETQYF.